The rows below give T cell receptor beta chains drawn from one sample of a study of spatial heterogeneity in lung cancer. Each CDR3 protein gets one entry after TCRdb re-called the 5' RACE reads with MiXCR. The profile covers about 45,000 distinct CDR3 sequences, with 12% appearing a single time and 42% taken by the ten largest. The sequencing used PBMCs, collected at surgery. Every receptor here comes from a female donor with early-stage non-small cell lung cancer. CDR3s include the opening cysteine and the closing phenylalanine or tryptophan. A D gene is named only where the DNA matches it firmly. Clone sizes are given selectively: once, few, many, or a class where the clone is expanded.

J gene,clone size,V gene,D gene,CDR3 protein,CDR3 DNA
TRBJ2-7,.,TRBV20-1,TRBD1,CSAIRDSGLSEQYF,TGCAGTGCTATTAGGGACAGTGGCCTTTCGGAGCAGTACTTC
TRBJ1-1,many,TRBV6-6,.,CASRVDRSNTEAFF,TGTGCCAGCAGGGTAGACAGATCGAACACTGAAGCTTTCTTT
TRBJ2-3,.,TRBV7-2,TRBD2,CASSLELAGGLDTQYF,TGTGCCAGCAGCTTAGAGCTAGCGGGGGGGCTGGATACGCAGTATTTT
TRBJ1-2,.,TRBV20-1,TRBD1,CSADLQGAYGYTF,TGCAGTGCTGATTTACAGGGGGCGTATGGCTACACCTTC
TRBJ2-1,few,TRBV9,TRBD2,CASSPRGGLSNEQFF,TGTGCCAGCAGCCCACGCGGGGGGTTAAGCAATGAGCAGTTCTTC
TRBJ2-7,many,TRBV6-1,.,CASSVTATYEQYF,TGTGCCAGCAGTGTGACAGCAACCTACGAGCAGTACTTC
TRBJ2-3,few,TRBV7-9,.,CASSFVLGGPEDTQYF,TGTGCCAGCAGCTTCGTCTTAGGGGGGCCAGAAGATACGCAGTATTTT
TRBJ2-7,few,TRBV29-1,.,CSVGGGVNYEQYF,TGCAGCGTGGGAGGGGGAGTAAACTACGAGCAGTACTTC
TRBJ2-1,few,TRBV11-1,TRBD1,CASSLIPGQGNEQFF,TGTGCCAGCAGCTTAATACCGGGACAGGGCAATGAGCAGTTCTTC
TRBJ2-2,.,TRBV6-1,TRBD2,CASRGTSGLAGELFF,TGTGCCAGCAGAGGCACTAGCGGCTTGGCCGGGGAGCTGTTTTTT
TRBJ1-6,few,TRBV7-2,.,CASSLNSNSPLHF,TGTGCCAGCAGCTTAAACAGTAATTCACCCCTCCACTTT
TRBJ1-1,few,TRBV7-9,TRBD1,CASSLDPTGAEAFF,TGTGCCAGCAGCTTAGACCCGACAGGGGCGGAGGCTTTCTTT
TRBJ1-2,many,TRBV28,TRBD1,CASKFQDRGNYGYTF,TGTGCCAGCAAGTTCCAGGACAGGGGGAACTATGGCTACACCTTC
TRBJ1-6,.,TRBV6-1,.,CASRTGTSPLHF,TGTGCCAGCAGGACAGGTACTTCACCCCTCCACTTT
TRBJ1-3,many,TRBV5-1,.,CASKSSPVGNTIYF,TGCGCCAGCAAGAGCTCTCCCGTCGGAAACACCATATATTTT
TRBJ2-1,many,TRBV5-1,TRBD1,CASSLSPGQGGNEQFF,TGCGCCAGCAGTCTATCACCGGGACAGGGAGGAAATGAGCAGTTCTTC
TRBJ2-1,many,TRBV11-2,TRBD2,CASSPAGVSYNEQFF,TGTGCCAGCAGCCCCGCGGGGGTCTCCTACAATGAGCAGTTCTTC
TRBJ1-2,few,TRBV7-8,TRBD1,CASSKKRTGLLYTF,TGTGCCAGCAGCAAGAAAAGGACAGGCCTTCTCTACACCTTC
TRBJ2-2,.,TRBV27,TRBD1,CASKGRGRTGELFF,TGTGCCAGCAAGGGCAGGGGGAGAACCGGGGAGCTGTTTTTT
TRBJ2-3,few,TRBV5-1,.,CASSLEGGYTDTQYF,TGCGCCAGCAGCTTGGAGGGGGGTTACACAGATACGCAGTATTTT
TRBJ2-5,few,TRBV7-2,.,CASSDQETQYF,TGTGCCAGCAGCGACCAAGAGACCCAGTACTTC
TRBJ2-5,.,TRBV6-2/TRBV6-3,.,CASSYSRAGETQYF,TGTGCCAGCAGTTACTCCCGGGCCGGGGAGACCCAGTACTTC
TRBJ1-4,many,TRBV20-1,.,CSAGAGVNEKLFF,TGCAGTGCTGGGGCAGGAGTGAACGAAAAACTGTTTTTT
TRBJ1-1,many,TRBV28,.,CASILNSGNTEAFF,TGTGCCAGCATCCTCAATTCAGGGAACACTGAAGCTTTCTTT
TRBJ2-6,few,TRBV5-1,TRBD1,CASSAPTGAGANVLTF,TGCGCCAGCAGCGCCCCGACAGGGGCTGGGGCCAACGTCCTGACTTTC